These 5 T cell receptor beta chains share one sample of origin, sequenced in a study of cytomegalovirus exposure and HLA in healthy donors. The protocol was immunoSEQ multiplex PCR, while the TCRdb copy is restricted to in-frame clones and leaves out a portion. The top ten hold 5.5% to 7% of the sample, which has 200,000 to 250,000 clones, 75% to 90% seen once. What was sequenced was PBMCs. These receptors came from a woman aged 18-30 years in good health and CMV-seronegative.

The V call is TRBV11-2, the J call TRBJ2-7; D uncertain. Trimming removed 4 bases from V and 7 bases from J, with 11 bases in between. Germline CDR1 and CDR2: SGHAT and FQNNGV. The CDR3 spans 12 residues. CDR3 sequence reads: CASSYPSREQYF. Written as DNA, the CDR3 is TGTGCCAGCAGCTACCCCTCCAGAGAGCAGTACTTC.

J is TRBJ2-5 and V is TRBV5-1; 10 bases are shared with TRBD2. The germline gives CDR1 SGHRS, CDR2 YFSETQ. The CDR3 is made up of 15 amino acids. With V trimmed by 4 bases and J by 5 bases, 8 bases remained unmatched. The CDR3 region is CASSPSGSGQETQYF. The CDR3 DNA reads as TGCGCCAGCAGCCCTAGCGGGAGCGGGCAGGAGACCCAGTACTTC.

This clone was picked up one time. V is TRBV29-1 and J is TRBJ1-2, with unresolved D. Germline V gene data show CDR1 as SQVTM and CDR2 as ANQGSEA. V lost 8 bases and J lost 6, with 25 bases in between. The CDR3 is 15 amino acids. The CDR3 sequence is CSTTNPDQTSDGYTF. Here the CDR3 DNA reads TGCAGCACCACCAACCCGGACCAGACGAGCGATGGCTACACCTTC.

This clone showed up just once. This chain uses TRBV27 with TRBJ1-5, with a tentative D call TRBD1 (5 bases). CDR3 length: 15 amino acids. Between the trimmed V and J ends, which lost 6 bases and 1 base, there was a span of 13 bases. Germline CDR1 is MNHEY and CDR2 is SMNVEV (reference sequence). The CDR3 loop is CASSLNRDSNQPQHF. DNA for the CDR3: TGTGCCAGCAGCCTGAACCGGGACAGCAATCAGCCCCAGCATTTT.

V and J are TRBV10-3 and TRBJ2-7; 8 positions match TRBD1. The V and J ends lost 3 bases and 5 bases, in that order; junction bases with no gene match: 6. This CDR3 is built from 14 residues. Germline V gene lookup returns CDR1 ENHRY and CDR2 SYGVKD. This CDR3 is CAISEGRQGNEQYF. CDR3 DNA sequence: TGTGCCATCAGTGAAGGGAGACAGGGGAACGAGCAGTACTTC.